This TCR beta chain was retrieved from a study of cytomegalovirus exposure and HLA in healthy donors. The V gene's germline CDR1 is MNHEY and CDR2 SMNVEV (reference sequence). The V end lost 3 bases, the J end lost 1 base, and 7 bases lay between the germline ends. The CDR3 is 13 residues long. PCR used 60 Vbeta primers and 13 Jbeta primers. Repertoires were generated with immunoSEQ multiplex PCR, while TCRdb's copy carries only in-frame clones and drops some. The sample holds around 230,000 clones; approximately 81% are singletons and the top ten take approximately 0.24%. This sequence joins TRBV27 and TRBJ2-7; TRBD2 is a possible D gene (5 bases). This receptor was identified in a girl between 2 and 10 years old in good health and CMV-seronegative. Sequencing was performed on PBMCs. CDR3 residues: CASSFGVSYEQYF. CDR3 DNA: TGTGCCAGCAGTTTCGGGGTTTCCTACGAGCAGTACTTC.